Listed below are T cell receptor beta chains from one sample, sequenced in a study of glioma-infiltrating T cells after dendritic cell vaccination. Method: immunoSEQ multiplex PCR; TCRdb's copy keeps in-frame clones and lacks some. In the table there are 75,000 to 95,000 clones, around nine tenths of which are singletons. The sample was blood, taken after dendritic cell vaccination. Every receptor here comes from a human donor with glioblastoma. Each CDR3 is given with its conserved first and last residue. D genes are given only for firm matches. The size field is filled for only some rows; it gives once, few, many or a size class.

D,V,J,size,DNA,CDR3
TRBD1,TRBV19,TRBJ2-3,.,TGTGCCAGTAGCCTAGCGTGGACAGGGCGGAGCACAGATACGCAGTATTTT,CASSLAWTGRSTDTQYF
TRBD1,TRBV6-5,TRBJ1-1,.,TGTGCCAGCAGTTACTTCGGGACAGGGGAAGCTTTCTTT,CASSYFGTGEAFF
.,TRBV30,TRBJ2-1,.,TGTGCCTGGAGTGTACGTGTCTTCCCTACCTACAATGAGCAGTTCTTC,CAWSVRVFPTYNEQFF
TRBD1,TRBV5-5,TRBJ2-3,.,TGTGCCAGCAGCTTGGCCCCACAGGGGGTACAAGATACGCAGTATTTT,CASSLAPQGVQDTQYF
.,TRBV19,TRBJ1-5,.,TGTGCCAGTAGTATTAACGGAGGCCCCAATCAGCCCCAGCATTTT,CASSINGGPNQPQHF
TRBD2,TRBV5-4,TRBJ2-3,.,TGTGCCAGCAGCTTGCTATCGGGGGGGCCCGCAGATACGCAGTATTTT,CASSLLSGGPADTQYF
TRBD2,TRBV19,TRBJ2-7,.,TGTGCCAGTAGTATAGGGGGGGGCTCCTACGAGCAGTACTTC,CASSIGGGSYEQYF
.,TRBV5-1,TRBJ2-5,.,TGCGCCAGCAGCTCAGACCCAGGGTTGCGGGAGACCCAGTACTTC,CASSSDPGLRETQYF
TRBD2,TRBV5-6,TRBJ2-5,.,TGTGCCAGCAGCTTGGGGGGACTAGCACAAGAGACCCAGTACTTC,CASSLGGLAQETQYF
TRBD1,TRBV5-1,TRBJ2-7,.,TGCGCCAGCAGCTCCGCGACAGGGTGGAACGAGCAGTACTTC,CASSSATGWNEQYF
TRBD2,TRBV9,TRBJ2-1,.,TGTGCCAGCAGCCCACGTGGCGGGGGGACATACAATGAGCAGTTCTTC,CASSPRGGGTYNEQFF
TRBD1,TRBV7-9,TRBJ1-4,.,TGTGCCAGCAGGGGGACAGCTTCTAATGAAAAACTGTTTTTT,CASRGTASNEKLFF
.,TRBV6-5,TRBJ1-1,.,TGTGCCAGCAGCAATACAGGGATCACTGAAGCTTTCTTT,CASSNTGITEAFF
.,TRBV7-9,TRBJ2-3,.,TGTGCCAGCACCCAGGGACTCTTAAACGCAGATACGCAGTATTTT,CASTQGLLNADTQYF
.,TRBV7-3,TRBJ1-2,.,TGTGCCAGCAGCCAGGACAGAGGGGTAGGCTACACCTTC,CASSQDRGVGYTF
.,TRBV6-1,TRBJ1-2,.,TGTGCCAGCAGGAGGGGGGGCGGGAACTATGGCTACACCTTC,CASRRGGGNYGYTF
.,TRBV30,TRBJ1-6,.,TGTGCCTGGAGTGTGGAGCAGGGCTCCTATAATTCACCCCTCCACTTT,CAWSVEQGSYNSPLHF
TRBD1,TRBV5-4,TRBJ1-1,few,TGTGCCAGCAGCTTTAACGGACAGGGTTACACTGAAGCTTTCTTT,CASSFNGQGYTEAFF
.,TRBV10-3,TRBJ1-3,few,TGTGCCCCCCCGAAGGGGGTAAACTCTGGAAACACCATATATTTT,CAPPKGVNSGNTIYF
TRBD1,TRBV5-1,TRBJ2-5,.,TGCGCCAGCAGCTTACAGGGGAAGCAAGAGACCCAGTACTTC,CASSLQGKQETQYF
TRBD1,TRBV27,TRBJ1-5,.,TGTGCCAGCAGGGCACGACAGGGGACCCGGAGTCAGCCCCAGCATTTT,CASRARQGTRSQPQHF
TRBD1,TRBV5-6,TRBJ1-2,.,TGTGCCAGCAGAAACGGCAGGGGGCTCTATGGCTACACCTTC,CASRNGRGLYGYTF
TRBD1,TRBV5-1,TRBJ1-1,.,TGCGCCAGCAGCCCGACAGGGGGCTACACTGAAGCTTTCTTT,CASSPTGGYTEAFF
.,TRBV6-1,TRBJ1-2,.,TGTGCCAGCAGTGAAGTATCCCATGGCTACACCTTC,CASSEVSHGYTF
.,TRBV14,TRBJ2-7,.,TGTGCCAGCAGCCAAGCTCTTCCCTCCTACGAGCAGTACTTC,CASSQALPSYEQYF
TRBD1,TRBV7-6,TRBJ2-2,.,TGTGCCAGCACTGGGACAGGGAACACCGGGGAGCTGTTTTTT,CASTGTGNTGELFF
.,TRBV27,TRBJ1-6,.,TGTGCCAGCAGTCGGGGGGGGGCTTTTAATTCACCCCTCCACTTT,CASSRGGAFNSPLHF
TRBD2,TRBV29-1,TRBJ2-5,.,TGCAGCGCCCCGGGGGGGATCGAGACCCAGTACTTC,CSAPGGIETQYF
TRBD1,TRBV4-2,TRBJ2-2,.,TGTGCCAGCAGCCAAGGACAGGGGGCGGTCGGGGAGCTGTTTTTT,CASSQGQGAVGELFF
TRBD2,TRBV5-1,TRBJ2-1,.,TGCGCCAGCAGCTTGGACCCTAGCGGAAACAATGAGCAGTTCTTC,CASSLDPSGNNEQFF
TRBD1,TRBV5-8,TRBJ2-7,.,TGTGCCACCCCAAGGGGACAGGGGTCCCACGAGCAGTACTTC,CATPRGQGSHEQYF
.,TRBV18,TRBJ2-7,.,TGTGCCAGCTCACCACTCGGGGAATTCTACGAGCAGTACTTC,CASSPLGEFYEQYF
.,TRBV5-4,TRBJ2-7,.,TGTGCCAGCAGCTCGGAGGCCCGGAGGCGCGAGCAGTACTTC,CASSSEARRREQYF
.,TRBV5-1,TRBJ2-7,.,TGCGCCAGCAGCTTGGGGGCCACCGTTAGCTCCTACGAGCAGTACTTC,CASSLGATVSSYEQYF
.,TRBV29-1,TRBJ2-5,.,TGCAGCGTTCAGGGCAGAGAGACCCAGTACTTC,CSVQGRETQYF
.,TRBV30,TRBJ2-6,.,TGTGCCTGGACAGGGGCTGGGGCCAACGTCCTGACTTTC,CAWTGAGANVLTF
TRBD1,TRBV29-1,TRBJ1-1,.,TGCAGCGTTGCCACAGGGGGCTCGACTGAAGCTTTCTTT,CSVATGGSTEAFF
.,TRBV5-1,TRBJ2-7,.,TGCGCCAGCAGCTCACTTCCTGCACTCTACGAGCAGTACTTC,CASSSLPALYEQYF
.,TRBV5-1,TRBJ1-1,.,TGCGCCAGCAGCTTGGAGCGGGGGCAGAACACTGAAGCTTTCTTT,CASSLERGQNTEAFF
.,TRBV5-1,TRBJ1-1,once,TGCGCCAGCAGCTTCACAGCTAACACTGAAGCTTTCTTT,CASSFTANTEAFF
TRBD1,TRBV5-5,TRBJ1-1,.,TGTGCCAGCAGCTTGGGACCGGGACAGGAAGCTTTCTTT,CASSLGPGQEAFF
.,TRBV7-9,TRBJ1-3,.,TGTGCCAGCAGCCTGGTGCGTGGAAACACCATATATTTT,CASSLVRGNTIYF
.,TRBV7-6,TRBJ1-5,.,TGTGCCAGCAGCTCCTGGTTGGGGCCTACAAGCAATCAGCCCCAGCATTTT,CASSSWLGPTSNQPQHF
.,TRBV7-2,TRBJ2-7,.,TGTGCCAGCAGCCCGGACAGATCGGGCGAGCAGTACTTC,CASSPDRSGEQYF
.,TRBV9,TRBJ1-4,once,TGTGCCAGCAGCGAGAGGGGGATTAATGAAAAACTGTTTTTT,CASSERGINEKLFF
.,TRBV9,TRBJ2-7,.,TGTGCCAGCAGCGTAGTCCCAGACTCCTACGAGCAGTACTTC,CASSVVPDSYEQYF
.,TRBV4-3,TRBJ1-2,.,TGCGCCAGCAGCCTGGCGGCAAGGAACTATGGCTACACCTTC,CASSLAARNYGYTF
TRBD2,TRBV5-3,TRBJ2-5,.,TGTGCCAGAAGTTTAGCGGGAGTCAAAGAGACCCAGTACTTC,CARSLAGVKETQYF